The TCR beta chain under discussion was sequenced for a study of T-cell reconstitution after alpha-beta-depleted transplantation in children. CDR3 length equals 13 residues. Germline V gene lookup returns CDR1 MNHEY and CDR2 SMNVEV (reference sequence). Trimming removed 7 bases from V and 0 bases from J, with 10 bases in between. As to this clonotype: The antigen is undetermined.

During its preparation, the TCRbeta library received unique molecular identifiers. TCRdb processed the PCR reads anew with MiXCR; each CDR3 protein has one entry. The sample shows hundreds of thousands of distinct CDR3 sequences, around 16% of them seen only once. Study results and limitations: Recipient T cells and thymic progenitors that survived were the source of the high TCRbeta diversity seen at day 60 in some patients. Several hundred expanded graft clones reportedly gave rise to the alpha-beta T cells present about two months after transplant. At one year after transplant, newly produced T cells mostly accounted for T-cell counts and diversity.

The gene calls are TRBV27 and TRBJ2-7, with unresolved D. Specimen: PBMCs, mostly from graft donor cells, collected 360 days after TCRalphabeta/CD19-depleted stem cell transplant. The TCR sequence derives from a boy younger than two who had a stem cell transplant for Wiskott-Aldrich syndrome, so the T cells may come from the graft donor. In DNA, the CDR3 is TGTGCCAGCAAAAACCCGGACTCCTACGAGCAGTACTTC. Translated, it gives CASKNPDSYEQYF.